Listed below are T cell receptor beta chains from one sample, sequenced in a study of blood T cell repertoires in COVID-19. Sequenced by immunoSEQ multiplex PCR; TCRdb stores in-frame clones only, minus some. In the table there are hundreds of thousands of clones, around 86% of which are singletons. Sequencing was carried out using peripheral blood. The origin of the receptors is a woman under 40 with active or convalescent COVID-19. Each CDR3 is given with its conserved first and last residue. D genes are given only for firm matches. The size of a clone is reported for some rows only, either as once, few or many, or as a class for expanded clones.

TRBV11-2	.	TRBJ1-6	.	CASSLEGGYNSPLHF	TGTGCCAGCAGCTTAGAGGGGGGATATAATTCACCCCTCCACTTT
TRBV18	TRBD1	TRBJ2-2	once	CASSLLQLAGTGPGELFF	TGTGCCAGCTCACTCCTACAGTTAGCCGGGACAGGGCCCGGGGAGCTGTTTTTT
TRBV5-1	TRBD1	TRBJ2-5	once	CASSSGQQETQYF	TGCGCCAGCAGCTCGGGACAGCAAGAGACCCAGTACTTC
TRBV29-1	.	TRBJ1-6	.	CSVFGSGQTASPLHF	TGCAGCGTATTTGGGTCGGGACAAACGGCGTCACCCCTCCACTTT
TRBV5-4	TRBD2	TRBJ2-1	.	CASSPGLAGGFEQFF	TGTGCCAGCAGCCCGGGACTAGCGGGAGGTTTTGAGCAGTTCTTC
TRBV7-9	TRBD2	TRBJ2-1	.	CASSKSLAANNEQFF	TGTGCCAGCAGCAAATCACTAGCGGCAAACAATGAGCAGTTCTTC
TRBV10-2	TRBD2	TRBJ2-2	.	CASSGVAGGKTGELFF	TGCGCCAGCAGTGGGGTAGCGGGAGGCAAAACCGGGGAGCTGTTTTTT
TRBV4-2	TRBD1	TRBJ2-5	once	CASSQEAGQGKETQYF	TGTGCCAGCAGCCAAGAAGCCGGACAGGGAAAAGAGACCCAGTACTTC
TRBV11-2	.	TRBJ1-5	.	CASSLGDQPQHF	TGTGCCAGCAGCTTGGGCGATCAGCCCCAGCATTTT
TRBV4-1	TRBD1	TRBJ2-7	.	CASSHSAGGSYEQYF	TGCGCCAGCAGCCACAGCGCAGGGGGATCCTACGAGCAGTACTTC
TRBV3-1/TRBV3-2	.	TRBJ1-1	.	CASSTIQGVRTEAFF	TGTGCCAGCAGCACGATACAGGGAGTGAGGACTGAAGCTTTCTTT
TRBV12-3/TRBV12-4	.	TRBJ1-1	once	CASSMLRGGEAFF	TGTGCCAGCAGTATGCTCAGGGGTGGTGAAGCTTTCTTT
TRBV27	TRBD1	TRBJ2-1	once	CASSFPGQGASEQFF	TGTGCCAGCAGTTTCCCAGGACAGGGGGCGAGTGAGCAGTTCTTC
TRBV10-1	TRBD1	TRBJ1-1	.	CASSFTGEGTEAFF	TGCGCCAGCAGCTTCACAGGGGAAGGCACTGAAGCTTTCTTT
TRBV14	.	TRBJ2-5	.	CASSKRQGGWETQYF	TGTGCCAGCAGCAAGAGACAGGGAGGATGGGAGACCCAGTACTTC
TRBV19	TRBD2	TRBJ2-1	.	CASSPKAGETGNEQFF	TGTGCCAGTAGTCCAAAAGCGGGAGAGACGGGTAATGAGCAGTTCTTC
TRBV9	TRBD2	TRBJ2-1	.	CASSVAGNRLAGYNEQFF	TGTGCCAGCAGCGTAGCTGGGAATCGACTAGCGGGGTACAATGAGCAGTTCTTC
TRBV19	.	TRBJ1-5	.	CASSIDRTGRSNQPQHF	TGTGCCAGTAGTATAGATCGAACAGGCCGAAGCAATCAGCCCCAGCATTTT
TRBV12-3/TRBV12-4	.	TRBJ1-2	once	CASTHRGGGGYTF	TGTGCCAGCACCCACCGAGGAGGAGGAGGCTACACCTTC
TRBV7-2	TRBD2	TRBJ2-7	.	CASSPSPEGLASYEQYF	TGTGCCAGCAGCCCCTCACCCGAGGGACTAGCTTCCTACGAGCAGTACTTC
TRBV9	TRBD1	TRBJ1-6	.	CASSGDRERSPLHF	TGTGCCAGCAGCGGTGACAGGGAAAGGTCACCCCTCCACTTT
TRBV7-8	TRBD2	TRBJ2-1	.	CASSRASGSSSYNEQFF	TGTGCCAGCAGCCGGGCTAGCGGCTCTAGCTCCTACAATGAGCAGTTCTTC
TRBV6-4	TRBD1	TRBJ1-4	.	CASRGSTGTGLTEGNEKLFF	TGTGCCAGCAGAGGATCGACCGGGACAGGGCTAACCGAAGGTAATGAAAAACTGTTTTTT
TRBV5-1	.	TRBJ1-5	.	CASSPTVTAADNQPQHF	TGCGCCAGCAGCCCTACTGTGACAGCTGCTGATAATCAGCCCCAGCATTTT
TRBV30	TRBD1	TRBJ2-5	once	CAWSKGTGRERETQYF	TGTGCCTGGAGTAAAGGGACAGGGAGGGAACGGGAGACCCAGTACTTC
TRBV27	.	TRBJ1-4	.	CASSFRGKHEKLFF	TGTGCCAGCAGTTTTAGGGGGAAGCATGAAAAACTGTTTTTT
TRBV6-4	TRBD1	TRBJ1-1	.	CASRRQGGTEAFF	TGTGCCAGCAGACGACAGGGAGGCACTGAAGCTTTCTTT
TRBV25-1	.	TRBJ1-6	once	CASSEYGAGSSPLHF	TGTGCCAGCAGTGAATATGGAGCAGGGTCGTCACCCCTCCACTTT